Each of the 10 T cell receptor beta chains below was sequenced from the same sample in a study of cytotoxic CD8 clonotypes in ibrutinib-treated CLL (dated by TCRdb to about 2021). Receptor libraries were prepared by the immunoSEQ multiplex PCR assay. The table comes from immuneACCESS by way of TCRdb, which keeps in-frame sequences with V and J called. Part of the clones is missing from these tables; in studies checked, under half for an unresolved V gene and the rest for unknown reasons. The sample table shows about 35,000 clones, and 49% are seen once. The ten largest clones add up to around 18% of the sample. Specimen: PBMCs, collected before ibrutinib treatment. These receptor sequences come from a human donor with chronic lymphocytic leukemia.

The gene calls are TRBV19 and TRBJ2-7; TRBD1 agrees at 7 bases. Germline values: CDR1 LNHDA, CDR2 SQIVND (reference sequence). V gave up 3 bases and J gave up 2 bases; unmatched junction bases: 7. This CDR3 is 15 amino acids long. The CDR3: CASSIFLTGAYEQYF. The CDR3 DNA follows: TGTGCCAGTAGTATCTTTCTAACAGGGGCCTACGAGCAGTACTTC.

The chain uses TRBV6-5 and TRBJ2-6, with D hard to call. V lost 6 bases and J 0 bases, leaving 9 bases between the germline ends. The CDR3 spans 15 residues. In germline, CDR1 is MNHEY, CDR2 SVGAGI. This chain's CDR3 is CASSTRTSGANVLTF. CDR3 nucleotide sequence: TGTGCCAGCAGCACTCGGACCTCTGGGGCCAACGTCCTGACTTTC.

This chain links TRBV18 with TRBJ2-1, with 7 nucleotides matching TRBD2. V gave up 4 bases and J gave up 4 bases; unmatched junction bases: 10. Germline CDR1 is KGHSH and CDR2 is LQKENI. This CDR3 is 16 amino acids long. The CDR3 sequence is CASSLSQREPYNEQFF. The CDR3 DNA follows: TGTGCCAGCTCACTCTCTCAGCGGGAACCTTACAATGAGCAGTTCTTC. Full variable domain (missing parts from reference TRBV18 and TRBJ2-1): NAGVMQNPRHLVRRRGQEARLRCSPMKGHSHVYWYRQLPEEGLKFMVYLQKENIIDESGMPKERFSAEFPKEGPSILRIQQVVRGDSAAYFCASSLSQREPYNEQFFGPGTRLTVL.

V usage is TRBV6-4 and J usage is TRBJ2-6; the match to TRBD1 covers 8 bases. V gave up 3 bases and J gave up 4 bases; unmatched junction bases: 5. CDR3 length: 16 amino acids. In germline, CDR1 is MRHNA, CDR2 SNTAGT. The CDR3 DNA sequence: TGTGCCAGCAGTGATCGGACAGGGTCAGGGGCCAACGTCCTGACTTTC. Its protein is CASSDRTGSGANVLTF.

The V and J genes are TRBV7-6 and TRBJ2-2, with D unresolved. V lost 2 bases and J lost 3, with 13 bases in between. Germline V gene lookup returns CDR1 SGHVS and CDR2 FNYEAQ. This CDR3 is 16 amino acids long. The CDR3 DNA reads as TGTGCCAGCAGCTTAACCACCCGGTATGACACCGGGGAGCTGTTTTTT. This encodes CASSLTTRYDTGELFF. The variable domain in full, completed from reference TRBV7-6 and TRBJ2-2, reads GAGVSQSPRYKVTKRGQDVALRCDPISGHVSLYWYRQALGQGPEFLTYFNYEAQQDKSGLPNDRFSAERPEGSISTLTIQRTEQRDSAMYRCASSLTTRYDTGELFFGEGSRLTVL.

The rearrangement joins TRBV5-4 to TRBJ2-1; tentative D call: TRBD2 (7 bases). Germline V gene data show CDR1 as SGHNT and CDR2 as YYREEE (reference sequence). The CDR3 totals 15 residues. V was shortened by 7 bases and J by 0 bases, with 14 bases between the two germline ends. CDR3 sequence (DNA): TGTGCCAGCGAAAAGGGGGGGGGCTCCTACAATGAGCAGTTCTTC. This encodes CASEKGGGSYNEQFF.

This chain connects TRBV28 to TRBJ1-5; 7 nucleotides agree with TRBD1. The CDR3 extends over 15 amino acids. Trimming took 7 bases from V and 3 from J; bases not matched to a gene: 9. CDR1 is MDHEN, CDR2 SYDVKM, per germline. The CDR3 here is CASTRQGLINQPQHF. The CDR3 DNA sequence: TGTGCCAGCACTCGACAGGGCCTGATCAATCAGCCCCAGCATTTT.

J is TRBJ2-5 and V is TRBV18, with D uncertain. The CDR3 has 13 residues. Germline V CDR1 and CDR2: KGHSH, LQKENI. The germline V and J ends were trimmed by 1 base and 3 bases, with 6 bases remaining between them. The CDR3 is CASSPLPEETQYF. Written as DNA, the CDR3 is TGTGCCAGCTCACCACTGCCTGAAGAGACCCAGTACTTC.

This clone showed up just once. CDR3 in DNA: TGTGCCAGCAGCTATGTACAGGGGCCCGAGCAGTACTTC. Its translation: CASSYVQGPEQYF. V is TRBV5-4 and J is TRBJ2-7; 7 nucleotides line up with TRBD1. This CDR3 comprises 13 residues. Germline values: CDR1 SGHNT, CDR2 YYREEE (reference sequence). V was pared by 3 bases and J by 6 bases, with 6 bases of the junction left unmatched.

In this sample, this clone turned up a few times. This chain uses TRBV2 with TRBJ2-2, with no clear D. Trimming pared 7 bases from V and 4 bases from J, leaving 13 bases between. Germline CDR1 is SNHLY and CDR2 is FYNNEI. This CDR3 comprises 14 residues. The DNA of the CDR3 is TGTGCCAGCACCCTCTTTAAGGCCACCGGGGAGCTGTTTTTT. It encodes CASTLFKATGELFF.